A selection of T cell receptor beta chains follows, all from one sample in a study of neoadjuvant anti-PD-1 for oral cavity cancer. Sequenced by immunoSEQ multiplex PCR; TCRdb stores in-frame clones only, minus some. The repertoire includes about 15,000 clones, under 65% of them detected once, and 2% to 3% sits in the top ten. The specimen was PBMCs, collected before nivolumab (anti-PD-1) treatment. Receptors were obtained from a person aged 35-79 years with oral cavity squamous cell carcinoma. Both conserved end residues are part of each CDR3.

J | V | CDR3
TRBJ1-2 | TRBV5-6 | CASGPRVNYGYTF
TRBJ2-5 | TRBV19 | CASSIRLADFQETQYF
TRBJ2-3 | TRBV11-2 | CASSINRVTDTQYF
TRBJ1-5 | TRBV2 | CATKEVSNQPQHF
TRBJ1-2 | TRBV7-2 | CASSLMTHNYGYTF
TRBJ1-2 | TRBV4-1 | CASSQDPSRYGYTF
TRBJ1-1 | TRBV28 | CASSWELEAFF
TRBJ1-2 | TRBV19 | CASSIGQVYNYGYTF
TRBJ1-5 | TRBV7-9 | CASSLPEQEGQPQHF
TRBJ2-7 | TRBV9 | CASSVDLASEQYF